Given below is one T cell receptor beta chain in context. This clone was detected only a few times. Which antigen it targets is not known. Per-nucleotide qualities are absent, and no much larger clonotype sits a single base away. Samples from volunteer blood donors who had recovered from COVID-19 were contributed by a second Seattle source. Each collaborating institution followed its own protocols to collect whole blood in K2EDTA tubes. For TCRbeta analysis, collaborators shipped samples in one of three forms: frozen whole blood, isolated PBMCs, or DNA extracted from either of those sample types. These data belong to a study of blood T cell repertoires in COVID-19 (dated by TCRdb to 2018 to 2020). Turning to the overall study: Collaborator samples came from the United States, Italy and Spain and covered acute and convalescent phases of COVID-19. The material from the prospective study consisted of cDNA or gDNA derived from T cells, B-cell-depleted T cells, or PBMCs. Subjects who had been exposed to COVID-19, were actively infected with it, or had recovered from it provided the deeply sampled blood TCRbeta repertoires that made up the dataset. The repertoires were released in a freely available public database intended as a resource for research on the immune response to SARS-CoV-2. The samples were drawn from two sources: the first 160 participants of the ongoing ImmuneRACE study, and over 1,000 subjects contributed by 6 global collaborators. Sample metadata almost always included a de-identified subject ID, COVID-19 status, age in years and sex. HLA class I and class II types, where available, came from metadata supplied by the sample provider rather than from assay-based typing.

The immunoSEQ Assay, a bias-controlled multiplex PCR, was used to amplify TCRbeta CDR3 regions from genomic DNA. The original methods were these. Nucleated cell counts per sample were estimated from amplification of reference gene primers within the assay. To quantify the absolute abundance of each unique TCRbeta CDR3 rearrangement, sequence reads were collapsed and filtered. For each sample, productive Simpson clonality was calculated by taking the square root of Simpson's diversity index across productive rearrangements. The immuneACCESS repertoire file appears here via TCRdb, limited to in-frame rearrangements. These files lack a portion of the clones; in checked studies, under half of the deficit traces to unresolved V genes, and the cause of the others is not known. V, J and clone size derive from that table, while D and trimming were established from the DNA sequence. The sample data list 250,000 to 300,000 clones, and about 89% of these were observed just once. The leading ten clones occupy around 1.5% of the sample.

V lost 6 bases and J lost 6 bases; the stretch between them is 14 bases long. From a lookup of the germline V gene, CDR1 and CDR2 are SGHTA and FQGNSA. The CDR3 runs 14 amino acids, cysteine and phenylalanine included. The read is trimmed to its CDR3 DNA, 42 bases read in frame from base 1. Broader findings and caveats from the paper: How much clinical and demographic metadata was included differed by source and by participant, and the metadata was provided uncurated.

The sequenced sample was peripheral blood. The chain links TRBV7-2 with TRBJ2-2; matching of 6 bases hints at TRBD2 as the D gene. The TCR sequence derives from a woman aged 40 to 50 who had recovered from COVID-19. In nucleotide form, the sequence is TGTGCCAGCAGTCAATTGGGGGGTCCCGGGGAGCTGTTTTTT. This is translated as CASSQLGGPGELFF.